The 14 T cell receptor beta chains below come from one sample, sequenced in a study of molecular identifiers for immune sequencing clone quantification. TCRdb used MiXCR to reprocess the PCR reads, holding one entry per CDR3 protein. The sample contains some 580,000 distinct CDR3 sequences, about 25% of which appear only once. Material for sequencing was naive CD8+ T cells from blood, with Jurkat cell RNA spiked in. Subset given: FACS-sorted CD8+CD4-CCR7+CD45RA+ naive T cells. The origin of the receptors is a human donor in good health. Some libraries in this study had Jurkat cell RNA spiked in.

Many counts were recorded for this clonotype. This chain links TRBV11-1 with TRBJ2-7; unclear D gene. The germline V gene has CDR1 SGHAT and CDR2 FQDESV (reference sequence). V was clipped by 5 bases and J by 2 bases, with 10 bases between them. The CDR3 has 13 residues. The CDR3 bases are TGTGCCAGCAGCCCCGACGGAACCTACGAGCAGTACTTC. It specifies CASSPDGTYEQYF.

This clonotype was observed a few times. The gene calls are TRBV29-1 and TRBJ2-1; 8 bases agree with TRBD1. The V gene's germline CDR1 is SQVTM and CDR2 ANQGSEA. The junction had 7 bases not matched to a gene; V was cut back by 5 bases and J by 4 bases. The CDR3 spans 14 residues. The CDR3 DNA reads as TGCAGCGTTTTAGGACAGGGCCAATACAATGAGCAGTTCTTC. It specifies CSVLGQGQYNEQFF.

This chain connects TRBV10-3 to TRBJ1-5; 8 bases align to TRBD1. V was clipped by 2 bases and J by 5 bases; unmatched bases: 2. This CDR3 is built from 14 residues. Germline V CDR1 and CDR2: ENHRY, SYGVKD. The CDR3 reads CAISEGTGYQPQHF. DNA for the CDR3: TGTGCCATCAGTGAGGGGACAGGCTATCAGCCCCAGCATTTT.

The chain has TRBV6-2 or TRBV6-3 and TRBJ1-5; 10 bases map to TRBD1. Germline V gives CDR1 MNHEY, CDR2 SVGEGT. V was pared by 6 bases and J by 3 bases, with 5 bases of the junction left unmatched. The CDR3 is 15 amino acids. This CDR3 is CASREDRGYNQPQHF. The CDR3 coding sequence is TGTGCCAGCAGGGAGGACAGGGGGTACAATCAGCCCCAGCATTTT.

This clonotype was observed at least ten times. The V call is TRBV28, the J call TRBJ1-3; D is unresolved. The CDR3 is 14 amino acids. The germline V gene encodes CDR1 MDHEN and CDR2 SYDVKM. Trimming removed 7 bases from V and 4 bases from J, with 14 bases in between. The CDR3 loop is CASTPPALGNTIYF. CDR3 in DNA: TGTGCCAGCACTCCTCCCGCCCTGGGAAACACCATATATTTT.

This clonotype has at least ten counts. CDR3 nucleotides: TGTGCCAGCAGCCTCCCAGGGAGAATCCAGGCCGGGGAGCTGTTTTTT. Encoded protein: CASSLPGRIQAGELFF. V and J are TRBV6-5 and TRBJ2-2; D may correspond to TRBD1 or TRBD2 (5 bases each). The length of the CDR3 is 16 residues. CDR1 MNHEY and CDR2 SVGAGI come from the germline V gene. Trimming took 6 bases from V and 6 from J, leaving 20 bases between them.

The chain joins TRBV30 to TRBJ2-3; 10 positions match TRBD1. V gave up 5 bases and J gave up 3 bases; unmatched junction bases: 8. The germline CDR1 and CDR2 sequences are GTSNPN and SVGIG (reference sequence). The CDR3 runs to 15 residues. The CDR3 nucleotides are TGTGCCTGGTCCGGACAGGGGGTTTCGACAGATACGCAGTATTTT. Encoded protein: CAWSGQGVSTDTQYF.

Concerning this clonotype: The junction differs from germline at one of its ends, possibly a read error. The genes are TRBV19 and TRBJ2-2, with D perhaps matching TRBD2 (5 bases). Germline V gene data show CDR1 as LNHDA and CDR2 as SQIVND (reference sequence). This CDR3 comprises 17 residues. In DNA form, the CDR3 reads TGTGCCAGTAATAAACCCTTGGCTTCGGAGAACACCGGGGAGCCGTTTTTT. Protein product: CASNKPLASENTGEPFF.

On this clonotype itself: It may be a read error: a sequence one base away is much more abundant. The chain has TRBV4-1 and TRBJ2-3; D call uncertain. There are 14 residues in the CDR3. Germline V gene data show CDR1 as MGHRA and CDR2 as YSYEKL. The ends were cut back, 7 bases at V and 5 bases at J, with 16 bases in the middle. CDR3 DNA sequence: TGCGCCAGCACCCCCCCCGAGGTCCTAGATACGCAGTATTTT. The encoded protein is CASTPPEVLDTQYF.

This clonotype was seen ten or more times. This rearrangement joins TRBV13 to TRBJ2-6; D gene ambiguous. Between the trimmed V and J ends, which lost 4 bases and 0 bases, there was a span of 22 bases. This CDR3 is built from 20 residues. In germline, CDR1 is PRHDT, CDR2 FYEKMQ (reference sequence). The CDR3 region has the DNA TGTGCCAGCAGCTCTGCCGGAGTGCAGATTATCAGCTCTGGGGCCAACGTCCTGACTTTC. Translated, it gives CASSSAGVQIISSGANVLTF.

In this sample, this clonotype turned up many times. This chain uses TRBV19 with TRBJ2-5, with D possibly TRBD2 on 5 matching bases. V gave up 5 bases and J gave up 1 base, with 11 bases separating them. The germline V gene encodes CDR1 LNHDA and CDR2 SQIVND (reference sequence). The CDR3 is 14 residues long. Here the CDR3 DNA reads TGTGCCAGTAGTCCACGGGGTACCCAAGAGACCCAGTACTTC. Amino acid sequence: CASSPRGTQETQYF.

This clonotype showed up many times. The chain joins TRBV27 to TRBJ1-5, with 7 positions matching TRBD1. The CDR3 contains 14 residues. Germline values: CDR1 MNHEY, CDR2 SMNVEV (reference sequence). The V segment lost 4 bases and the J segment 7 bases; nucleotides outside the gene matches: 7. CDR3: CASSSGTADQPQHF. The CDR3 nucleotides read TGTGCCAGCAGTTCAGGGACAGCCGACCAGCCCCAGCATTTT.

This clonotype was counted a few times. The genes are TRBV6-5 and TRBJ1-1; maybe TRBD1 (6 bases). CDR3 length: 15 residues. In germline, CDR1 is MNHEY, CDR2 SVGAGI. V was trimmed by 4 bases and J by 0 bases, leaving 12 bases between them. The CDR3 DNA sequence: TGTGCCAGCAGTTTAACACAGGGTCTGAACACTGAAGCTTTCTTT. This gives the protein CASSLTQGLNTEAFF.

Details on this clonotype: At one end the junction does not follow the germline gene, possibly because of a read error. This rearrangement joins TRBV13 to TRBJ2-7, with D possibly matching TRBD1 (5 bases). CDR1 is PRHDT, CDR2 FYEKMQ, per germline (reference sequence). This CDR3 has 15 residues. DNA of the CDR3: TGTGCCGGCAGCTTAGTAGGGGCGTCTGGCCCCGAGCAGTACTTC. Translating gives CAGSLVGASGPEQYF. The complete variable domain, with remaining parts taken from reference TRBV13 and TRBJ2-7, reads AAGVIQSPRHLIKEKRETATLKCYPIPRHDTVYWYQQGPGQDPQFLISFYEKMQSDKGSIPDRFSAQQFSDYHSELNMSSLELGDSALYFCAGSLVGASGPEQYFGPGTRLTVT.